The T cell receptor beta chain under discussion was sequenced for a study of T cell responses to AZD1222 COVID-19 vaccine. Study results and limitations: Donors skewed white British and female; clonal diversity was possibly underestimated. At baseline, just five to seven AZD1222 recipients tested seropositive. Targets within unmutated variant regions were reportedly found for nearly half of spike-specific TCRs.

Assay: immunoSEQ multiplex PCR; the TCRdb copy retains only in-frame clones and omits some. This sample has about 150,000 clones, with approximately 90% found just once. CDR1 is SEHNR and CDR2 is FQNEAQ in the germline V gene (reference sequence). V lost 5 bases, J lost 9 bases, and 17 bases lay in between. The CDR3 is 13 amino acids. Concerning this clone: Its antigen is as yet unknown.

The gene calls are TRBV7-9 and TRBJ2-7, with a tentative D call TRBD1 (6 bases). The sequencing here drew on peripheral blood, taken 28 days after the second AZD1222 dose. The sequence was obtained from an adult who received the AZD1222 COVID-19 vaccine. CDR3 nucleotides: TGTGCCAGCAGCCCAGACAGGTTAGGACGGCAGTACTTC. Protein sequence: CASSPDRLGRQYF. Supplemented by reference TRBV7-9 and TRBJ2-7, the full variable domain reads DTGVSQNPRHKITKRGQNVTFRCDPISEHNRLYWYRQTLGQGPEFLTYFQNEAQLEKSRLLSDRFSAERPKGSFSTLEIQRTEQGDSAMYLCASSPDRLGRQYFGPGTRLTVT.